The 21 T cell receptor beta chains below were found in one sample sequenced in a study of patients and donors after allogeneic stem cell transplantation. TCRdb ran MiXCR on the RT-PCR reads and lists one entry per CDR3 protein. This sample has approximately 38,000 distinct CDR3 sequences, with around a third found just once. Specimen: blood, either unsorted or a sorted T cell fraction (not recorded which). These receptors originate from a human donor who was either an allogeneic HSCT recipient or a stem cell or donor lymphocyte infusion donor (not recorded which). It is not recorded whose cells these are; they may come from a transplant donor.

The J gene is TRBJ2-7, the V gene TRBV18; 8 bases fit TRBD2. Germline values: CDR1 KGHSH, CDR2 LQKENI. V gave up 2 bases and J gave up 1 base; unmatched junction bases: 10. The CDR3 is 17 amino acids. CDR3 DNA: TGTGCCAGCTCACCAAGGGGTAGCGGGACTCGTTCCTACGAGCAGTACTTC. Translated: CASSPRGSGTRSYEQYF.

V and J are TRBV6-5 and TRBJ2-2; D gene unclear. The CDR3 is 15 residues long. Trimming removed 0 bases from V and 4 bases from J, with 9 bases in between. In germline, CDR1 is MNHEY, CDR2 SVGAGI. CDR3 sequence: CASSYSGFPTGELFF. The CDR3, as DNA: TGTGCCAGCAGTTACTCGGGGTTCCCCACCGGGGAGCTGTTTTTT.

This clonotype was seen more than once but under ten times. The chain joins TRBV6-6 to TRBJ1-6; TRBD1 is a possible D gene (6 bases). V was trimmed by 2 bases and J by 8 bases, leaving 7 bases between them. This CDR3 region has 13 residues. Germline V gene lookup returns CDR1 MNHNY and CDR2 SVGAGI (reference sequence). CDR3 DNA sequence: TGTGCCAGCAGTTACAACAGGGATTCACCCCTCCACTTT. Its protein product is CASSYNRDSPLHF.

The chain uses TRBV6-5 and TRBJ2-7; D perhaps matches TRBD2 (6 bases). The CDR3 has 15 amino acids. Germline CDR1 MNHEY, CDR2 SVGAGI. Trimming removed 2 bases from V and 4 bases from J, with 15 bases in between. The CDR3 DNA reads TGTGCCAGCAGTTACAGGACTAATAAGAGGTACGAGCAGTACTTC. Residues: CASSYRTNKRYEQYF.

A few counts support this clonotype. The V gene is TRBV12-3 or TRBV12-4, the J gene TRBJ2-7; unclear D gene. The CDR3 sequence is 11 residues long. Deletions cut 6 bases from V and 6 bases from J, with 9 bases between. The CDR3 region is CASRGQSEQYF. In nucleotides, the CDR3 is TGTGCCAGCAGAGGGCAATCCGAGCAGTACTTC.

This clonotype was detected only a few times. The chain joins TRBV28 to TRBJ1-3; D gene uncertain. The V and J ends lost 2 bases and 8 bases respectively, with 4 bases between them. This CDR3 contains 11 residues. Looked up from germline, CDR1 is MDHEN and CDR2 is SYDVKM. The DNA of the CDR3 is TGTGCCAGCAGTTTAGCTTACACCATATATTTT. Its translation is CASSLAYTIYF.

The chain joins TRBV10-3 to TRBJ2-1; a weak D match, TRBD1 (6 bases). This CDR3 spans 17 amino acids. Trimming stripped 0 bases from V and 0 bases from J, with 12 bases between. CDR1 and CDR2 (germline): ENHRY, SYGVKD. The CDR3 is CAISESWTASSYNEQFF. CDR3 coding DNA: TGTGCCATCAGTGAGTCGTGGACAGCAAGCTCCTACAATGAGCAGTTCTTC.

The J gene is TRBJ2-1, the V gene TRBV28, with 12 bases that match TRBD2. The V and J ends lost 3 bases and 15 bases, in that order; junction bases with no gene match: 6. This CDR3 contains 13 residues. The V gene's germline CDR1 is MDHEN and CDR2 SYDVKM. The CDR3 bases are TGTGCCAGCAGTTTGGCTAGCGGGAGGGCCGGGTTCTTC. This encodes CASSLASGRAGFF.

This clonotype was counted ten times or more. J is TRBJ1-1 and V is TRBV5-1; 7 bases line up with TRBD1. The V gene end was trimmed by 4 bases and the J gene end by 0 bases; junction bases not matched to a gene: 3. CDR1 and CDR2 (germline): SGHRS, YFSETQ. The CDR3 length is 14 residues. CDR3 region: CASSTTGVNTEAFF. The CDR3, as DNA: TGCGCCAGCAGCACAACAGGGGTGAACACTGAAGCTTTCTTT.

This chain joins TRBV3-1 and TRBJ2-5; unclear D gene. There are 16 residues in the CDR3. Trimming shortened V by 4 bases and J by 1 base, and 16 bases separated the two germline ends. CDR1 and CDR2 (germline): LGHDT, YNNKEL (reference sequence). In DNA form, the CDR3 reads TGTGCCAGCAGCCGCCTAGTGGTGGGCCTCCAAGAGACCCAGTACTTC. This codes for CASSRLVVGLQETQYF.

This clonotype showed up just a few times. This chain uses TRBV20-1 with TRBJ2-4; D possibly corresponds to TRBD2 (6 bases). Germline V gene lookup returns CDR1 DFQATT and CDR2 SNEGSKA (reference sequence). Trimming left V 4 bases short and J 1 base short, with 14 bases between. The CDR3 extends over 15 amino acids. The CDR3 nucleotides are TGCAGTGCTAACCTAGCGACGGGTGCCAAAAACATTCAGTACTTC. Protein: CSANLATGAKNIQYF.

The chain uses TRBV5-5 and TRBJ1-5; D possibly corresponds to TRBD1 (5 bases). The CDR3 covers 15 residues. The V gene's germline CDR1 is SGHKS and CDR2 YYEKEE (reference sequence). V lost 0 bases, J lost 7 bases, and 14 bases lay in between. The CDR3 is CASSLEAAAGQPQHF. DNA of the CDR3: TGTGCCAGCAGCTTGGAAGCAGCAGCAGGGCAGCCCCAGCATTTT. The variable domain in full, with the rest retrieved from reference TRBV5-5 and TRBJ1-5, is DAGVTQSPTHLIKTRGQQVTLRCSPISGHKSVSWYQQVLGQGPQFIFQYYEKEERGRGNFPDRFSARQFPNYSSELNVNALLLGDSALYLCASSLEAAAGQPQHFGDGTRLSIL.

The V call is TRBV5-1, the J call TRBJ1-5, with 8 bases that match TRBD1. The CDR3 totals 14 residues. The V gene end was trimmed by 2 bases and the J gene end by 9 bases; junction bases not matched to a gene: 7. In germline, CDR1 is SGHRS, CDR2 YFSETQ. The CDR3 protein is CASSLGQGAGPQHF. The DNA of the CDR3 is TGCGCCAGCAGCTTAGGACAGGGAGCAGGGCCCCAGCATTTT.

CDR3 DNA: TGCAGCGCCAGGCGGGGAGTGGAGGAGACCCAGTACTTC. It codes for CSARRGVEETQYF. The chain combines TRBV29-1 with TRBJ2-5; perhaps TRBD2 as D (6 bases). The CDR3 totals 13 residues. From germline, CDR1 is SQVTM and CDR2 ANQGSEA. Trimming pared 7 bases from V and 5 bases from J, leaving 17 bases between.

This chain uses TRBV20-1 with TRBJ1-3; no clear D gene. In germline, CDR1 is DFQATT, CDR2 SNEGSKA (reference sequence). The CDR3 covers 16 residues. Trimming cost V 6 bases and J 0 bases, with 18 bases left between them. The CDR3 DNA reads TGCAGTGCCGCGGTCCAAGGGTTCAGCTCTGGAAACACCATATATTTT. Translating it yields CSAAVQGFSSGNTIYF.

CDR3 in amino acids: CASSHTPRANEQFF. The CDR3, as DNA: TGCGCCAGCAGCCACACCCCTCGGGCCAATGAGCAGTTCTTC. The chain recombines TRBV4-3 with TRBJ2-1, with D hard to call. The CDR3 runs to 14 residues. The germline CDR1 and CDR2 sequences are LGHNA and YSLEER. V was shortened by 3 bases and J by 6 bases, with 12 bases between the two germline ends.

This clonotype was seen more than once but under ten times. This rearrangement joins TRBV12-3 or TRBV12-4 to TRBJ1-4, with D perhaps TRBD1 (5 bases). V lost 1 base and J lost 8, with 11 bases in between. The CDR3 is 14 amino acids. This CDR3 reads CASSLVGHGEKLFF. The CDR3 region has the DNA TGTGCCAGCAGTTTAGTGGGGCACGGCGAAAAACTGTTTTTT.

The rearrangement uses TRBV29-1 and TRBJ2-3, with D maybe TRBD1 (5 bases). V was trimmed by 4 bases and J by 6 bases, leaving 14 bases between them. CDR3 length: 13 amino acids. Germline CDR1 is SQVTM and CDR2 is ANQGSEA. The CDR3 nucleotides are TGCAGCGTTGCAGACCAACAGGCGGATACGCAGTATTTT. Translated, it gives CSVADQQADTQYF.

The V call is TRBV29-1, the J call TRBJ1-5, with D possibly matching TRBD1 (6 bases). The CDR3 contains 14 residues. Germline loops: CDR1 SQVTM, CDR2 ANQGSEA. V was trimmed by 5 bases and J by 4 bases, leaving 15 bases between them. The CDR3 DNA follows: TGCAGCGTTATACCGGGGGCAGGGAATCAGCCCCAGCATTTT. This sequence encodes CSVIPGAGNQPQHF. The variable domain in full, with the rest retrieved from reference TRBV29-1 and TRBJ1-5, is SAVISQKPSRDICQRGTSLTIQCQVDSQVTMMFWYRQQPGQSLTLIATANQGSEATYESGFVIDKFPISRPNLTFSTLTVSNMSPEDSSIYLCSVIPGAGNQPQHFGDGTRLSIL.

Ten or more counts support this clonotype. CDR3 residues: CATSRVPYRGWNQPQHF. CDR3 nucleotides: TGTGCCACCAGCAGAGTCCCCTACAGGGGTTGGAATCAGCCCCAGCATTTT. The chain uses TRBV15 and TRBJ1-5; TRBD1 agrees at 7 bases. V was pared by 1 base and J by 4 bases, with 10 bases of the junction left unmatched. This CDR3 spans 17 amino acids. Per germline, CDR1 LNHNV and CDR2 YYDKDF (reference sequence).

The chain uses TRBV6-5 and TRBJ1-2; D may be TRBD1 (5 bases). This CDR3 has 16 amino acids. The germline V gene has CDR1 MNHEY and CDR2 SVGAGI. V was trimmed by 0 bases and J by 1 base, leaving 12 bases between them. Here the CDR3 DNA reads TGTGCCAGCAGTTACTCTTCGGGGCGCGGTAACTATGGCTACACCTTC. Translation: CASSYSSGRGNYGYTF.